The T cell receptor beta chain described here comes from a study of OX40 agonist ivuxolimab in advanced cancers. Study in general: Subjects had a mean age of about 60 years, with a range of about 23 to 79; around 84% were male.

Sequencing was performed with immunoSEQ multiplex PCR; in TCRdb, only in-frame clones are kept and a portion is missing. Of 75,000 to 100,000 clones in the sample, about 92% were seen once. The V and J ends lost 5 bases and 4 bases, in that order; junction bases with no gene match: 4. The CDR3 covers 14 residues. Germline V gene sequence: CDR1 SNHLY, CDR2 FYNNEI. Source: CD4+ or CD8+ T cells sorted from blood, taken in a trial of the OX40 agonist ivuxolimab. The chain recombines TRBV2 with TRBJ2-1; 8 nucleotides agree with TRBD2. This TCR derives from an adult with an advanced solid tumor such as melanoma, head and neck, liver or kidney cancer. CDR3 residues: CASSRLATYNEQFF. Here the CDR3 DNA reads TGTGCCAGCAGTAGACTAGCGACATACAATGAGCAGTTCTTC.